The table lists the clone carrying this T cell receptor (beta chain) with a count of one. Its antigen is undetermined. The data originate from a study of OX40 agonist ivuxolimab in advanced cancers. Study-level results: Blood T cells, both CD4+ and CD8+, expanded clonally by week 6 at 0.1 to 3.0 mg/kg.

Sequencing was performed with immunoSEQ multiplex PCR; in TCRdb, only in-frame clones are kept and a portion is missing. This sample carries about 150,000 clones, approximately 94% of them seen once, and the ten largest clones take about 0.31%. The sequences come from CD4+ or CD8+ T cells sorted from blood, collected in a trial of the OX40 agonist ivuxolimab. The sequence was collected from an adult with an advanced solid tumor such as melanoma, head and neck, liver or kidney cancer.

CDR3 in amino acids: CASILGGWGNTIYF. Here the CDR3 DNA reads TGTGCCAGTATCCTAGGCGGATGGGGAAACACCATATATTTT. The rearrangement links TRBV19 to TRBJ1-3, with D unresolved. Deletions cut 7 bases from V and 4 bases from J, with 14 bases between. Germline CDR1 and CDR2: LNHDA and SQIVND (reference sequence). The length of the CDR3 is 14 residues.